This TCR beta chain was identified in a study of blood T cell repertoires in COVID-19. Study details: Sources were T cells, B-cell-depleted T cells, or PBMCs; the material itself was cDNA or gDNA.

The sample holds one count of this clone. Libraries were prepared by immunoSEQ multiplex PCR; TCRdb keeps only in-frame clonotypes and omits some of them. In the table there are roughly 80,000 clones, around 86% of which are singletons. The CDR3 covers 13 residues. V was trimmed by 5 bases and J by 3 bases, leaving 10 bases between them. Germline values: CDR1 SGHNT, CDR2 YENEEA. Source material: peripheral blood. The chain employs TRBV11-3 and TRBJ1-1; the D is unclear. This receptor was taken from a human donor in a cohort sampled during active COVID-19. The CDR3 is CASSKERYTEAFF. CDR3 bases: TGTGCCAGCAGCAAAGAGAGATACACTGAAGCTTTCTTT.